What follows are 8 T cell receptor beta chains derived from one specimen sequenced in a study of shared clonotypes between healthy human individuals. The table came from immunoSEQ multiplex PCR; TCRdb's copy has only in-frame clones and leaves some out. Of over a million clones detected, 95% to 97% appear once; the ten largest clones hold about 1%. Sequences were obtained from naive CD4+ T cells sorted from blood. The subset was: CD45RA+ positively selected. All receptors come from a man aged 30-40 years in good health.

V is TRBV9 and J is TRBJ1-4, with D unclear. The V end lost 3 bases, the J end lost 11 bases, and 11 bases lay between the germline ends. The CDR3 totals 12 residues. CDR1 and CDR2 (germline): SGDLS, YYNGEE. The CDR3 here is CASSGQSGKLFF. CDR3 bases: TGTGCCAGCAGCGGTCAGTCTGGGAAACTGTTTTTT.

CDR3 in amino acids: CASSYGTGVTGELFF. CDR3 sequence (DNA): TGTGCCAGCAGTTACGGGACAGGGGTCACCGGGGAGCTGTTTTTT. This chain joins TRBV6-5 and TRBJ2-2, with 10 bases fitting TRBD1. The CDR3 length is 15 residues. Germline loops: CDR1 MNHEY, CDR2 SVGAGI. With 2 bases clipped from V and 4 bases from J, the junction kept 1 base outside the gene matches.

V gene TRBV15 combines with J gene TRBJ2-7; TRBD1 is a possible D gene (6 bases). V gave up 2 bases and J gave up 3 bases, with 14 bases separating them. CDR3 size: 15 residues. Germline CDR1 and CDR2: LNHNV and YYDKDF (reference sequence). This chain's CDR3 is CATSRSGTPNYEQYF. The DNA of the CDR3 is TGTGCCACCAGCAGATCCGGGACACCTAACTACGAGCAGTACTTC.

This chain links TRBV7-7 with TRBJ2-2; D gene ambiguous. From germline, CDR1 is SSHAT and CDR2 FNYEAQ (reference sequence). The CDR3 totals 17 residues. The V gene lost 2 bases and the J gene lost 2 bases, with 15 bases spanning the gap. The DNA for the CDR3 is TGTGCCAGCAGCTTAATACCGGTTGGACGTAACACCGGGGAGCTGTTTTTT. It codes for CASSLIPVGRNTGELFF.

This clone appeared once. The chain joins TRBV4-2 to TRBJ2-1, with 9 bases aligning to TRBD2. CDR1 and CDR2 (germline): LGHNA, YNFKEQ. CDR3 size: 16 residues. J was trimmed by 4 bases and V by 0 bases; bases with no gene match: 4. CDR3: CASSQEGGRVYNEQFF. The DNA for the CDR3 is TGTGCCAGCAGCCAAGAGGGCGGGAGGGTTTACAATGAGCAGTTCTTC.

V gene TRBV11-2 combines with J gene TRBJ1-2, with D perhaps matching TRBD1 (6 bases). Germline V CDR1 and CDR2: SGHAT, FQNNGV. The CDR3 has 13 amino acids. The germline V and J ends were trimmed by 5 bases and 7 bases, with 14 bases remaining between them. The CDR3 sequence: CASSLSEGGGYTF. The CDR3 DNA reads as TGTGCCAGCAGCCTTTCTGAGGGGGGTGGCTACACCTTC.

This chain connects TRBV7-2 to TRBJ2-4; 8 nucleotides match TRBD2. The CDR3 totals 14 residues. Germline V gene data show CDR1 as SGHTA and CDR2 as FQGNSA. The junction had 6 bases not matched to a gene; V was cut back by 5 bases and J by 6 bases. The CDR3 nucleotides are TGTGCCAGCAGCATCAGCGGGAGATTAAACATTCAGTACTTC. This translates into CASSISGRLNIQYF.

The gene calls are TRBV25-1 and TRBJ1-4; D might be TRBD1 (5 bases). This CDR3 spans 14 amino acids. V lost 2 bases and J 6 bases, leaving 10 bases between the germline ends. Germline loops: CDR1 MGHDK, CDR2 SYGVNS. The CDR3 DNA sequence: TGTGCCAGCAGTGAAGGGCAGGGAGATGAAAAACTGTTTTTT. This codes for CASSEGQGDEKLFF.